This T cell receptor beta chain was sequenced for a study of blood T cell repertoires in COVID-19. Study overall: Acute and convalescent COVID-19 samples came from the United States, Italy and Spain. In each case, the material was cDNA or gDNA derived from T cells, B-cell-depleted T cells, or PBMCs.

This CDR3 is built from 15 residues. V lost 4 bases and J lost 0; bases outside the gene matches: 2. CDR1 is LGHDT and CDR2 is YNNKEL in the germline V gene (reference sequence). In the authors' workflow: It was from reference gene primer amplification that nucleated cell counts were estimated. Using immunoSEQ multiplex PCR, the repertoire was profiled, and TCRdb retains in-frame clones only, with some absent. The V and J calls and the clone size are those of that table, but D and trimming were determined from the DNA. The repertoire includes 150,000 to 200,000 clones, approximately 90% of them detected once, and roughly 4.7% sits in the top ten. Only one count was recorded for this clone.

This receptor was identified in a human donor in a cohort sampled during active COVID-19. The rearrangement links TRBV3-1 (or the pseudogene TRBV3-2) to TRBJ1-1; 10 nucleotides agree with TRBD1. The sample taken for sequencing was peripheral blood. The CDR3 region is CASSPGQGLNTEAFF. The CDR3, as DNA: TGTGCCAGCAGCCCGGGACAGGGGTTGAACACTGAAGCTTTCTTT.